The subject of this entry is one T cell receptor (beta chain). This specimen comes from a study of T cells in Graves' hyperthyroidism and ophthalmopathy. Researchers amplified the TCR beta CDR3 regions from RNA transcripts. Primed by the HTBI set, a first-round RT-PCR was run on the TCR CDR3. TCRdb called the multiplex PCR reads again in MiXCR, with one record for every CDR3 protein. The sample yields 600,000 to 900,000 distinct CDR3 sequences, around 15% seen once. With a duration under 2 months, the hyperthyroidism was newly diagnosed in patients aged 18 to 65. The study left out patients who had uncontrolled infection, other autoimmune disease, pregnancy or lactation. J lost 7 bases, V lost 4 bases, and 11 bases had no gene match. Germline V gives CDR1 SGHTA, CDR2 FQGNSA. CDR3 length: 16 amino acids.

The sequence was collected from a man aged 18-30 years with Graves' hyperthyroidism. Sequenced input: blood. The V gene is TRBV7-2, the J gene TRBJ2-1; 9 nucleotides match TRBD2. This CDR3 reads CASSYPGTSLPNEQFF. The CDR3 DNA reads as TGTGCCAGCAGCTACCCCGGGACTAGCTTGCCGAATGAGCAGTTCTTC.